Listed here are 19 T cell receptor beta chains from one sample, sequenced in a study of naive CD8 T cells in extremely preterm neonates. These receptors are not linked to any known antigen. Clones were read by immunoSEQ multiplex PCR, and TCRdb kept only the in-frame ones, dropping some. The repertoire holds about 23,000 clones, with more than 70% as singletons. Preterm samples came from extremely preterm deliveries at roughly 21-27 weeks. Overall study findings and caveats: Preterm infants showed shorter CDR3s, fewer N additions and less trimming than older groups.

Sequenced: naive CD8+ T cells from cord blood. Receptor source: a boy who was born preterm.

The V call is TRBV10-3, the J call TRBJ2-7, with D maybe TRBD1 (5 bases). The CDR3 is made up of 13 amino acids. Trimming removed 2 bases at V and 1 base at J, with 6 bases between. From germline, CDR1 is ENHRY and CDR2 SYGVKD. CDR3 in DNA: TGTGCCATCAGTGAGGACAGTTCCTACGAGCAGTACTTC. Amino acids: CAISEDSSYEQYF.

V gene TRBV4-1 combines with J gene TRBJ2-3, with TRBD1 matching 7 bases. V shed 2 bases and J 2 bases; nucleotides not matched to a gene: 7. This CDR3 has 16 residues. Germline-derived CDR1 and CDR2 are MGHRA and YSYEKL. CDR3 nucleotides: TGCGCCAGCAGCCAAACCGGGACAGCCTTCACAGATACGCAGTATTTT. As protein: CASSQTGTAFTDTQYF.

The rearrangement links TRBV9 to TRBJ1-4; 8 bases map to TRBD1. This CDR3 has 12 amino acids. V lost 3 bases and J lost 9; bases outside the gene matches: 1. CDR1 and CDR2 (germline): SGDLS, YYNGEE. The CDR3 loop is CASSGQGKKLFF. CDR3 coding DNA: TGTGCCAGCAGCGGACAGGGGAAAAAACTGTTTTTT.

The chain couples TRBV5-3 to TRBJ1-2, with D perhaps matching TRBD1 (6 bases). TRBV5-3 is flagged as an ORF with uncertain function. V lost 4 bases and J 0 bases, leaving 7 bases between the germline ends. The CDR3 has 13 residues. The DNA of the CDR3 is TGTGCCAGAAGCCGGGACACTAACTATGGCTACACCTTC. Protein product: CARSRDTNYGYTF.

This clone was seen just once. Other DNA sequences in the sample encode the same CDR3. This chain uses TRBV27 with TRBJ2-7, with D tentatively TRBD1 (6 bases). The V end was cut by 6 bases, the J end by 4 bases, with 7 bases between. Germline lookup yields CDR1 MNHEY and CDR2 SMNVEV (reference sequence). The CDR3 consists of 11 residues. The CDR3 region has the DNA TGTGCCAGCAGACAGGGTTACGAGCAGTACTTC. It codes for CASRQGYEQYF.

CDR3 region: CASSFVVSSTDTQYF. Written as DNA, the CDR3 is TGCGCCAGCAGCTTTGTAGTCTCTAGCACAGATACGCAGTATTTT. The chain couples TRBV5-1 to TRBJ2-3, with D unclear. Trimming shortened V by 2 bases and J by 0 bases, and 10 bases separated the two germline ends. This CDR3 spans 15 amino acids. Germline CDR1 and CDR2: SGHRS and YFSETQ.

Details on this clone: In the same sample, other DNA sequences code for this CDR3. V and J are TRBV27 and TRBJ2-7; 11 bases are a match to TRBD1. Trimming cost V 6 bases and J 3 bases; bases outside gene matches: 4. Germline V gives CDR1 MNHEY, CDR2 SMNVEV (reference sequence). This CDR3 is built from 14 residues. CDR3 DNA: TGTGCCAGCAGCCCCGGGACAGGGGGCTACGAGCAGTACTTC. Amino acid sequence: CASSPGTGGYEQYF.

This sequence joins TRBV9 and TRBJ2-1, with a weak D call TRBD2 (7 bases). The CDR3 covers 15 residues. Trimming cost V 0 bases and J 5 bases, with 12 bases left between them. Germline V gives CDR1 SGDLS, CDR2 YYNGEE. The DNA for the CDR3 is TGTGCCAGCAGCGTAGCGGGGGGCTTAGACAATGAGCAGTTCTTC. Residues: CASSVAGGLDNEQFF. Supplemented by reference TRBV9 and TRBJ2-1, the full variable domain reads DSGVTQTPKHLITATGQRVTLRCSPRSGDLSVYWYQQSLDQGLQFLIQYYNGEERAKGNILERFSAQQFPDLHSELNLSSLELGDSALYFCASSVAGGLDNEQFFGPGTRLTVL.

In this sample, this clone turned up once. This rearrangement joins TRBV12-5 to TRBJ2-3; 8 bases align to TRBD2. The CDR3 loop spans 17 amino acids. V lost 0 bases to trimming and J lost 3 bases; unmatched junction nucleotides: 8. Germline lookup yields CDR1 LGHNT and CDR2 FRNRAP. CDR3 protein: CASGLVLGGLGTDTQYF. CDR3 nucleotide sequence: TGTGCTAGTGGTTTGGTCCTTGGGGGACTAGGGACAGATACGCAGTATTTT.

This clone was found once. The chain combines TRBV5-3 with TRBJ1-1, with TRBD1 identical over 9 bases. TRBV5-3 is an open reading frame whose function is uncertain. CDR3 length equals 14 residues. J gave up 0 bases and V 3 bases, and 0 bases lay outside the gene matches. DNA of the CDR3: TGTGCCAGAAGCTGGACAGGGGTGAACACTGAAGCTTTCTTT. This translates into CARSWTGVNTEAFF.

The chain joins TRBV19 to TRBJ1-2, with D perhaps TRBD1 (5 bases). Germline V gene lookup returns CDR1 LNHDA and CDR2 SQIVND (reference sequence). The V end lost 2 bases, the J end lost 4 bases, and 11 bases lay between the germline ends. CDR3 length equals 14 residues. The CDR3: CASSIPPGTYGYTF. In nucleotides, the CDR3 is TGTGCCAGTAGTATACCCCCGGGGACCTATGGCTACACCTTC. The whole variable domain, remainder taken from reference TRBV19 and TRBJ1-2, is DGGITQSPKYLFRKEGQNVTLSCEQNLNHDAMYWYRQDPGQGLRLIYYSQIVNDFQKGDIAEGYSVSREKKESFPLTVTSAQKNPTAFYLCASSIPPGTYGYTFGSGTRLTVV.

The rearrangement joins TRBV11-3 to TRBJ2-5; TRBD2 is a possible D gene (6 bases). The CDR3 loop spans 13 amino acids. The V gene's germline CDR1 is SGHNT and CDR2 YENEEA. Between the trimmed V and J ends, which lost 5 bases and 6 bases, there was a span of 13 bases. The CDR3 sequence: CASSLRLEQTQYF. CDR3 bases: TGTGCCAGCAGCCTCAGACTAGAGCAGACCCAGTACTTC.

This chain links TRBV11-2 with TRBJ2-2; 8 positions agree with TRBD1. Trimming cost V 6 bases and J 3 bases; bases outside gene matches: 0. The CDR3 covers 13 residues. Germline lookup yields CDR1 SGHAT and CDR2 FQNNGV. CDR3: CASRDRDTGELFF. In DNA form, the CDR3 reads TGTGCCAGCAGGGACAGGGACACCGGGGAGCTGTTTTTT.

The chain uses TRBV29-1 and TRBJ2-6; the D gene is possibly TRBD1 (5 bases). V lost 7 bases, J lost 0 bases, and 13 bases lay in between. The CDR3 extends over 15 amino acids. Germline assignment: CDR1 SQVTM and CDR2 ANQGSEA. CDR3 in DNA: TGCAGCGGTTTAGGGGTGGTCTCTGGGGCCAACGTCCTGACTTTC. It is translated as CSGLGVVSGANVLTF.

The chain recombines TRBV19 with TRBJ2-3; 10 bases line up with TRBD1. CDR3 size: 15 residues. V shed 5 bases and J 3 bases; nucleotides not matched to a gene: 5. Germline CDR1 LNHDA, CDR2 SQIVND (reference sequence). The CDR3 loop reads CASSSPGQGTDTQYF. CDR3 bases: TGTGCCAGTAGTTCGCCGGGACAGGGGACAGATACGCAGTATTTT.

The rearrangement links TRBV4-3 to TRBJ1-2; TRBD1 matches 10 bases. The V gene end was trimmed by 4 bases and the J gene end by 4 bases; junction bases not matched to a gene: 0. This CDR3 contains 13 residues. From germline, CDR1 is LGHNA and CDR2 YSLEER. This CDR3 is CASSRTGGYGYTF. The CDR3 DNA reads as TGCGCCAGCAGCCGGACAGGGGGCTATGGCTACACCTTC.

V is TRBV19 and J is TRBJ2-3; 14 nucleotides line up with TRBD2. J gave up 4 bases and V 3 bases, and 0 bases lay outside the gene matches. The CDR3 extends over 15 amino acids. In germline, CDR1 is LNHDA, CDR2 SQIVND (reference sequence). The chain's CDR3 is CASSMTSGGADTQYF. The CDR3 DNA reads TGTGCCAGTAGTATGACTAGCGGGGGGGCAGATACGCAGTATTTT.

The gene calls are TRBV7-9 and TRBJ2-1, with D possibly matching TRBD2 (6 bases). The germline V and J ends were trimmed by 0 bases and 2 bases, with 8 bases remaining between them. Germline values: CDR1 SEHNR, CDR2 FQNEAQ (reference sequence). This CDR3 contains 15 residues. Here the CDR3 reads CASSLAGGAYNEQFF. The CDR3 nucleotides are TGTGCCAGCAGCTTAGCGGGGGGAGCCTACAATGAGCAGTTCTTC.

The chain joins TRBV10-3 to TRBJ1-3; D not resolved. This CDR3 is built from 14 residues. V lost 3 bases and J 4 bases, leaving 10 bases between the germline ends. Germline values: CDR1 ENHRY, CDR2 SYGVKD. CDR3 region: CAISDGVSGNTIYF. The CDR3 DNA sequence: TGTGCCATCAGTGACGGGGTTTCCGGAAACACCATATATTTT.